One TCR beta chain is described in this entry. This sample is part of a study of blood T cell repertoires in COVID-19. Study overall: There were acute and convalescent COVID-19 samples, and they came from the United States, Italy and Spain. T cells, B-cell-depleted T cells, or PBMCs provided the cDNA or gDNA that served as material.

Study processing details: Nucleated cell number was recorded as an estimate derived from reference gene primer amplification. TCRdb's table, derived via immunoSEQ multiplex PCR, lists solely in-frame clones and lacks some. That table furnishes V, J and clone size, whereas the DNA furnished D and trimming. The sample yields around 290,000 clones, around 87% seen once. The CDR3 spans 16 residues. Germline values: CDR1 LGHNA, CDR2 YSLEER. V lost 0 bases to trimming and J lost 5 bases, with 16 bases between them. This receptor was obtained from a woman in her fifties or sixties who had recovered from COVID-19. Sequenced sample: peripheral blood. The chain couples TRBV4-3 to TRBJ2-5, with a tentative D call TRBD2 (6 bases). The CDR3: CASSQDTGGKAETQYF. DNA for the CDR3: TGCGCCAGCAGCCAAGATACTGGCGGGAAGGCGGAGACCCAGTACTTC.